This T cell receptor beta chain was captured by sequencing in a study of post-analysis software for immune sequencing data. Overall study: The courses of disease that were included comprised relapsing-remitting, secondary progressive and progressive-relapsing multiple sclerosis. Findings and caveats of the study: Samples made in the same batch grouped tightly together by F measure. The normalized Chao1 diversity of multiple sclerosis patients was significantly lower than that of controls.

Carried by the TCR beta cDNA libraries were unique molecular identifiers. It was from about 0.94 to 9.7 million T cells that about half a million cDNA molecules came. TCRdb re-called the PCR reads with MiXCR, one entry per CDR3 protein. The sample yields 600,000 to 700,000 distinct CDR3 sequences, approximately 59% seen once. Of note for this clonotype: No antigen is known for it.

The TCR sequence derives from a girl aged 2 to 9 with multiple sclerosis. Specimen: blood.

CDR3 DNA sequence: TGTGCCACCAGTGAATCGGGTAGCACCGGGGAGCTGTTTTTT. Protein sequence: CATSESGSTGELFF. The chain is built from TRBV24-1 and TRBJ2-2; no firm D call. Germline V lookup: CDR1 KGHDR, CDR2 SFDVKD. V lost 4 bases and J lost 4, with 9 bases in between. This CDR3 comprises 14 residues.